Listed here are 26 T cell receptor beta chains from one sample, sequenced in a study of blood T cells in healthy people across ages. The second PCR ran roughly 6 to 11 cycles with a sample-barcoded 5' primer and J-beta primers. TCRdb called the 5' RACE reads again in MiXCR, with one record for every CDR3 protein. The data hold 850,000 to 1,000,000 distinct CDR3 sequences, with around 54% observed a single time. Sequencing was carried out using blood. The receptor source for this set is a woman aged 55-69 years in good health.

The chain joins TRBV4-1 to TRBJ2-4; D is possibly TRBD2 (6 bases). This CDR3 is built from 15 residues. Deletions cut 4 bases from V and 13 bases from J, with 23 bases between. Germline lookup yields CDR1 MGHRA and CDR2 YSYEKL. CDR3 sequence: CASSRSGGTYNEQYF. The CDR3 DNA is TGCGCCAGCAGCCGCTCGGGCGGGACGTACAATGAGCAGTACTTC.

This rearrangement joins TRBV6-6 to TRBJ2-7; D call uncertain. V lost 2 bases and J 0 bases, leaving 14 bases between the germline ends. Per the germline V gene, CDR1 is MNHNY and CDR2 is SVGAGI (reference sequence). The CDR3 has 16 residues. This CDR3 reads CASSYIVVQSSYEQYF. The CDR3, as DNA: TGTGCCAGCAGTTACATTGTCGTCCAGAGCTCCTACGAGCAGTACTTC.

The chain links TRBV28 to TRBJ1-4; TRBD1 might be the D (5 bases). The germline V gene has CDR1 MDHEN and CDR2 SYDVKM. V dropped 3 bases and J dropped 3 bases, with 11 bases sitting between them. The CDR3 sequence is 15 residues long. The CDR3 DNA reads TGTGCCAGCAGTTTTTGGGGCCTGGCTAATGAAAAACTGTTTTTT. Translated, it gives CASSFWGLANEKLFF.

A few counts support this clonotype. The V gene is TRBV7-2, the J gene TRBJ2-5; D unresolved. The CDR3 spans 15 residues. V was pared by 1 base and J by 0 bases, with 9 bases between. The V gene's germline CDR1 is SGHTA and CDR2 FQGNSA. Here the CDR3 reads CASSLDSWYQETQYF. The DNA for the CDR3 is TGTGCCAGCAGCTTAGATTCTTGGTACCAAGAGACCCAGTACTTC.

J is TRBJ2-5 and V is TRBV28; TRBD1 matches 7 bases. Germline V gene lookup returns CDR1 MDHEN and CDR2 SYDVKM. The CDR3 has 14 residues. Trimming removed 5 bases from V and 7 bases from J; junction bases left unmatched: 10. The CDR3 DNA is TGTGCCAGCAGTCCAACAGGGGCGACCGGGACCCAGTACTTC. Protein sequence: CASSPTGATGTQYF. The variable domain in full, completed from reference TRBV28 and TRBJ2-5, reads DVKVTQSSRYLVKRTGEKVFLECVQDMDHENMFWYRQDPGLGLRLIYFSYDVKMKEKGDIPEGYSVSREKKERFSLILESASTNQTSMYLCASSPTGATGTQYFGPGTRLLVL.

This chain joins TRBV20-1 and TRBJ2-7, with 11 positions matching TRBD2. This CDR3 is 14 amino acids long. Germline V lookup: CDR1 DFQATT, CDR2 SNEGSKA (reference sequence). V trimming: 1 base; J trimming: 5 bases; junction bases outside the gene matches: 4. The CDR3 nucleotides are TGCAGTGCTAGAGCTAGCGGGAGGCGCAACGAGCAGTACTTC. Protein sequence: CSARASGRRNEQYF.

The gene calls are TRBV7-2 and TRBJ2-7; tentatively, D is TRBD1 (5 bases). CDR1 SGHTA and CDR2 FQGNSA come from the germline V gene. The length of the CDR3 is 15 residues. V was shortened by 2 bases and J by 2 bases, with 13 bases between the two germline ends. The CDR3 region is CASSLIHWGPYEQYF. The CDR3 nucleotides read TGTGCCAGCAGCTTAATCCACTGGGGCCCCTACGAGCAGTACTTC.

This chain joins TRBV20-1 and TRBJ2-3, with D uncertain. Deletions cut 0 bases from V and 2 bases from J, with 6 bases between. The germline gives CDR1 DFQATT, CDR2 SNEGSKA (reference sequence). The CDR3 runs to 13 residues. In DNA form, the CDR3 reads TGCAGTGCTAGAGAACCGATCACAGATACGCAGTATTTT. It encodes CSAREPITDTQYF.

The chain couples TRBV4-2 to TRBJ2-3, with 13 bases fitting TRBD2. The germline CDR1 and CDR2 sequences are LGHNA and YNFKEQ. The CDR3 loop spans 18 amino acids. Trimming cost V 0 bases and J 3 bases; bases outside gene matches: 6. The CDR3 region has the DNA TGTGCCAGCAGCCAAGAACTAGCGGGAGGGGGGCGGACAGATACGCAGTATTTT. It is translated as CASSQELAGGGRTDTQYF.

Many counts were recorded for this clonotype. This chain uses TRBV6-6 with TRBJ2-1, with TRBD2 identical over 9 bases. The V segment lost 2 bases and the J segment 1 base; nucleotides outside the gene matches: 3. Germline loops: CDR1 MNHNY, CDR2 SVGAGI (reference sequence). CDR3 length: 16 residues. In nucleotides, the CDR3 is TGTGCCAGCAGTTACCTCGCGGGAGGGTCCTACAATGAGCAGTTCTTC. Translated: CASSYLAGGSYNEQFF.

This clonotype was found a few times. The gene calls are TRBV4-2 and TRBJ2-5, with 11 bases matching TRBD2. V lost 3 bases, J lost 3 bases, and 6 bases stayed unmatched. The CDR3 runs 16 residues. Germline loops: CDR1 LGHNA, CDR2 YNFKEQ. The CDR3 DNA reads TGTGCCAGCAGCCAGGTAGCGGGAGGGCGGAAAGAGACCCAGTACTTC. It yields the protein CASSQVAGGRKETQYF.

The chain recombines TRBV25-1 with TRBJ1-2; D not resolved. V was shortened by 3 bases and J by 3 bases, with 8 bases between the two germline ends. The CDR3 runs 13 residues. CDR1 is MGHDK, CDR2 SYGVNS, per germline. CDR3 nucleotides: TGTGCCAGCAGTGACCCCCCTCACTATGGCTACACCTTC. Translation gives CASSDPPHYGYTF.

The J gene is TRBJ2-2, the V gene TRBV7-9; 10 bases match TRBD2. Germline CDR1 is SEHNR and CDR2 is FQNEAQ (reference sequence). With 1 base clipped from V and 3 bases from J, the junction kept 8 bases outside the gene matches. The CDR3 runs to 18 residues. The DNA of the CDR3 is TGTGCCAGCAGCTTAGAAGGGATTCTAGCGGGAGACACCGGGGAGCTGTTTTTT. It yields the protein CASSLEGILAGDTGELFF. The variable domain in full, completed from reference TRBV7-9 and TRBJ2-2, reads DTGVSQNPRHKITKRGQNVTFRCDPISEHNRLYWYRQTLGQGPEFLTYFQNEAQLEKSRLLSDRFSAERPKGSFSTLEIQRTEQGDSAMYLCASSLEGILAGDTGELFFGEGSRLTVL.

The rearrangement links TRBV15 to TRBJ2-7, with 7 bases matching TRBD2. Trimming took 0 bases from V and 3 from J; bases not matched to a gene: 5. The CDR3 extends over 15 amino acids. Per the germline V gene, CDR1 is LNHNV and CDR2 is YYDKDF (reference sequence). The CDR3 bases are TGTGCCACCAGCAGAGAGGGAGGGGCTTACTACGAGCAGTACTTC. Translation: CATSREGGAYYEQYF. Using reference TRBV15 and TRBJ2-7 for the parts outside the CDR3, the full variable domain is DAMVIQNPRYQVTQFGKPVTLSCSQTLNHNVMYWYQQKSSQAPKLLFHYYDKDFNNEADTPDNFQSRRPNTSFCFLDIRSPGLGDTAMYLCATSREGGAYYEQYFGPGTRLTVT.

The V and J genes are TRBV29-1 and TRBJ2-5, with D possibly matching TRBD1 (5 bases). The V gene's germline CDR1 is SQVTM and CDR2 ANQGSEA. This CDR3 spans 11 amino acids. Trimming removed 7 bases at V and 5 bases at J, with 11 bases between. In DNA form, the CDR3 reads TGCAGCGGCAGGGTGCCCGAGACCCAGTACTTC. As protein: CSGRVPETQYF. Full variable domain (remainder filled in from reference TRBV29-1 and TRBJ2-5): SAVISQKPSRDICQRGTSLTIQCQVDSQVTMMFWYRQQPGQSLTLIATANQGSEATYESGFVIDKFPISRPNLTFSTLTVSNMSPEDSSIYLCSGRVPETQYFGPGTRLLVL.

This clonotype appeared a few times. The chain carries TRBV6-6 and TRBJ2-7; D may be TRBD1 (5 bases). There are 14 residues in the CDR3. Germline V lookup: CDR1 MNHNY, CDR2 SVGAGI (reference sequence). Between the trimmed V and J ends, which lost 2 bases and 4 bases, there was a span of 12 bases. CDR3 sequence (DNA): TGTGCCAGCAGTTACGTTGGGCAGGGTTACGAGCAGTACTTC. Amino acid sequence: CASSYVGQGYEQYF.

CDR3 region: CASSGSARGPTYEQYF. DNA of the CDR3: TGTGCCAGCAGTGGTTCAGCCAGGGGCCCGACCTACGAGCAGTACTTC. The genes are TRBV2 and TRBJ2-7; D may be TRBD1 (6 bases). Per the germline V gene, CDR1 is SNHLY and CDR2 is FYNNEI. There are 16 residues in the CDR3. Between the trimmed V and J ends, which lost 4 bases and 2 bases, there was a span of 18 bases.

The V call is TRBV15, the J call TRBJ2-3; a possible D gene is TRBD2 (6 bases). The length of the CDR3 is 15 residues. The germline CDR1 and CDR2 sequences are LNHNV and YYDKDF (reference sequence). Trimming removed 7 bases from V and 0 bases from J, with 14 bases in between. The CDR3 sequence is CATMEPSESTDTQYF. CDR3 coding DNA: TGTGCCACCATGGAGCCTAGCGAGAGCACAGATACGCAGTATTTT.

V is TRBV6-5 and J is TRBJ1-4; 12 nucleotides match TRBD1. CDR3 size: 18 residues. With 2 bases clipped from V and 7 bases from J, the junction kept 11 bases outside the gene matches. CDR1 MNHEY and CDR2 SVGAGI come from the germline V gene. The CDR3 sequence: CASSYTLGTGGRIEKLFF. The CDR3 DNA follows: TGTGCCAGCAGTTACACCCTAGGGACAGGGGGCCGGATTGAAAAACTGTTTTTT.

This clonotype was counted many times. The chain recombines TRBV6-6 with TRBJ2-6, with TRBD1 identical over 7 bases. CDR3 size: 16 residues. The germline V gene encodes CDR1 MNHNY and CDR2 SVGAGI (reference sequence). Trimming took 9 bases from V and 0 from J; bases not matched to a gene: 8. The CDR3 nucleotides read TGTGCCAGTCTCCGGGACAGTAGCTCTGGGGCCAACGTCCTGACTTTC. Protein sequence: CASLRDSSSGANVLTF.

This clonotype was counted a few times. The V and J genes are TRBV20-1 and TRBJ2-1; TRBD2 matches 10 bases. After removal of 7 bases from V and 8 bases from J, the junction contained 11 bases not matched to a gene. The germline V gene has CDR1 DFQATT and CDR2 SNEGSKA (reference sequence). The length of the CDR3 is 14 residues. The CDR3 loop is CSVGKSGRADEQFF. The CDR3 DNA reads as TGCAGTGTCGGGAAGAGCGGGAGGGCAGATGAGCAGTTCTTC.

The chain combines TRBV28 with TRBJ1-5; possible D gene TRBD1, 6 bases. Looked up from germline, CDR1 is MDHEN and CDR2 is SYDVKM. The CDR3 extends over 15 amino acids. V was clipped by 3 bases and J by 2 bases, with 11 bases between them. The CDR3 loop reads CASSFRNRGNQPQHF. Written as DNA, the CDR3 is TGTGCCAGCAGTTTTCGTAACAGGGGCAATCAGCCCCAGCATTTT.

V gene TRBV20-1 combines with J gene TRBJ2-1; 11 bases agree with TRBD2. V shed 3 bases and J 2 bases; nucleotides not matched to a gene: 6. This CDR3 contains 16 residues. CDR1 is DFQATT, CDR2 SNEGSKA, per germline (reference sequence). The CDR3 DNA follows: TGCAGTGCTAGGGACCCGGGACTAGCGGCCTACAATGAGCAGTTCTTC. This codes for CSARDPGLAAYNEQFF.

This clonotype was counted only a few times. J is TRBJ2-3 and V is TRBV11-2; 7 bases agree with TRBD2. There are 18 residues in the CDR3. Germline CDR1 SGHAT, CDR2 FQNNGV. The trim removed 2 bases at V and 6 bases at J, leaving 17 bases unmatched. CDR3 loop: CASSLKSRGSFQRDTQYF. The DNA for the CDR3 is TGTGCCAGCAGCTTAAAGTCCCGCGGGAGTTTCCAGAGGGATACGCAGTATTTT.

The chain uses TRBV28 and TRBJ2-3; 7 bases match TRBD1. Germline values: CDR1 MDHEN, CDR2 SYDVKM. The CDR3 has 13 amino acids. V lost 7 bases to trimming and J lost 3 bases; unmatched junction nucleotides: 4. As DNA, the CDR3 is TGTGCCAGCACTGACAGGGTAACAGATACGCAGTATTTT. Encoded protein: CASTDRVTDTQYF.

The chain carries TRBV15 and TRBJ2-4, with D tentatively TRBD2 (6 bases). The J call may not be correct, given that the DNA end is closer to TRBJ2-7. The CDR3 spans 14 residues. In germline, CDR1 is LNHNV, CDR2 YYDKDF (reference sequence). CDR3 region: CATSRGGLSYEQYF. Here the CDR3 DNA reads TGTGCCACCAGCCGAGGAGGACTATCCTACGAGCAGTACTTC.